This T cell receptor (beta chain) comes out of a study of T cell responses to AZD1222 COVID-19 vaccine. Findings and caveats of the study: Baseline antibody screening turned up just a handful of seropositive AZD1222 recipients. Females outnumbered males among donors, who were mostly white British; clonal diversity was possibly underestimated.

With regard to this clone: What it binds is not known.

The CDR3 has 13 amino acids. The V end was cut by 0 bases, the J end by 3 bases, with 5 bases between. Germline V CDR1 and CDR2: SGHDN, FVKESK. TCRdb's table, derived via immunoSEQ multiplex PCR, lists solely in-frame clones and lacks some. The table lists over 100,000 clones, around nine tenths of them singletons. Sample: peripheral blood, taken on day 0 of AZD1222 vaccination. The chain joins TRBV14 to TRBJ1-1; no clear D. This sequence was found in an adult in good health. CDR3 nucleotide sequence: TGTGCCAGCAGCCAAGATTTCCACACTGAAGCTTTCTTT. This gives the protein CASSQDFHTEAFF.